This entry lists 5 T cell receptor beta chains sequenced from one sample in a study of T cell responses to AZD1222 COVID-19 vaccine. The repertoire was sequenced with immunoSEQ multiplex PCR; TCRdb's copy has only in-frame clones and lacks some. The table lists about 120,000 clones, 85% to 90% of them singletons. The sequences come from peripheral blood, collected on day 0 of AZD1222 vaccination. The source of these receptors is an adult in good health.

The rearrangement uses TRBV7-3 and TRBJ2-1; no definite D call. The CDR3 has 15 residues. Germline V gives CDR1 SGHTA, CDR2 FQGTGA. V was trimmed by 5 bases and J by 9 bases, leaving 20 bases between them. CDR3 region: CASSQNPTVYPEQFF. The CDR3 DNA reads TGTGCCAGCAGCCAAAACCCGACCGTTTACCCTGAGCAGTTCTTC.

V and J are TRBV28 and TRBJ1-5, with TRBD1 identical over 7 bases. V lost 6 bases, J lost 4 bases, and 9 bases stayed unmatched. The V gene's germline CDR1 is MDHEN and CDR2 SYDVKM. The CDR3 runs to 15 residues. The CDR3 sequence: CASSSTRGGNQPQHF. CDR3 nucleotide sequence: TGTGCCAGCAGCTCCACCAGGGGGGGTAATCAGCCCCAGCATTTT.

The chain employs TRBV28 and TRBJ1-4; a possible D gene is TRBD1 (6 bases). V lost 5 bases to trimming and J lost 7 bases, with 26 bases between them. The germline gives CDR1 MDHEN, CDR2 SYDVKM. CDR3 length: 18 amino acids. The CDR3 DNA sequence: TGTGCCAGCAGTCGGGGGGGTCTAACAGGGCTCCGGAGTGAAAAACTGTTTTTT. Translation: CASSRGGLTGLRSEKLFF.

This clone was found once. The chain is built from TRBV5-1 and TRBJ1-1; D may be TRBD1 (5 bases). Germline V gene sequence: CDR1 SGHRS, CDR2 YFSETQ. The CDR3 is 16 amino acids. Trimming stripped 0 bases from V and 1 base from J, with 13 bases between. CDR3 bases: TGCGCCAGCAGCTTGGCGCAGGGCGGGGGGAACACTGAAGCTTTCTTT. It specifies CASSLAQGGGNTEAFF.

With respect to this clone: The sample carries other DNA sequences with the same CDR3. V gene TRBV5-1 combines with J gene TRBJ1-5; possibly TRBD1 for D (5 bases). This CDR3 comprises 16 residues. Germline values: CDR1 SGHRS, CDR2 YFSETQ. The V end lost 0 bases, the J end lost 1 base, and 11 bases lay between the germline ends. The CDR3 nucleotides read TGCGCCAGCAGCTTGGGCAGCGGGGGAAGCAATCAGCCCCAGCATTTT. Translating it yields CASSLGSGGSNQPQHF.